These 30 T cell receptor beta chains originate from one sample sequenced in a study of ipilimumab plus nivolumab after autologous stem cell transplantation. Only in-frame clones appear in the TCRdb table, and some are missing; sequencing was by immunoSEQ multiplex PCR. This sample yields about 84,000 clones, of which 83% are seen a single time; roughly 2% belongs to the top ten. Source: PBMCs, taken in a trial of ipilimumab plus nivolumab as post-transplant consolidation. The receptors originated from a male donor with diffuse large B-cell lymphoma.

CDR3 DNA sequence: TGTGCCAGCAGTAAGGTAAACACTGAAGCTTTCTTT. Its translation is CASSKVNTEAFF. J is TRBJ1-1 and V is TRBV14; D not resolved. CDR3 size: 12 residues. The germline V gene has CDR1 SGHDN and CDR2 FVKESK. With 6 bases removed from V and 2 bases from J, the gap between germline ends came to 7 bases.

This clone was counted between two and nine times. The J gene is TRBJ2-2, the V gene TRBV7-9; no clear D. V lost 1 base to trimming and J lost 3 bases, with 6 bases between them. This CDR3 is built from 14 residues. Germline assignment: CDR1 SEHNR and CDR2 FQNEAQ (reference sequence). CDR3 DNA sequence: TGTGCCAGCAGCTTAGAAGTAGACACCGGGGAGCTGTTTTTT. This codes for CASSLEVDTGELFF.

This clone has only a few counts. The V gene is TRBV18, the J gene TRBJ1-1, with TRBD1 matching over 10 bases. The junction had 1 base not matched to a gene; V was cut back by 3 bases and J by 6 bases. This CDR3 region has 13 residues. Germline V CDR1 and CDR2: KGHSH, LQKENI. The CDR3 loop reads CASSPGQGSEAFF. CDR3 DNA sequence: TGTGCCAGCTCACCGGGACAGGGGTCTGAAGCTTTCTTT.

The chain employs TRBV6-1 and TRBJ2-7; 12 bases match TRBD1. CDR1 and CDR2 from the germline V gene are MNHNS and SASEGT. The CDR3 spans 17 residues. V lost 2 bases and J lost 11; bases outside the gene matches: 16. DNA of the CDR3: TGTGCCAGCAGTGAAACCAAGCCGGGACAGGGGGCGCTTATGGAGTACTTC. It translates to CASSETKPGQGALMEYF.

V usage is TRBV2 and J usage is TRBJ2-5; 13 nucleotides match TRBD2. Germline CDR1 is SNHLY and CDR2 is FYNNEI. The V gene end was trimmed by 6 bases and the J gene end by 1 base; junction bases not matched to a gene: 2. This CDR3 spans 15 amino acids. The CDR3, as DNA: TGTGCCAGCAGGCGACTAGCGGGGGGCCAAGAGACCCAGTACTTC. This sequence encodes CASRRLAGGQETQYF.

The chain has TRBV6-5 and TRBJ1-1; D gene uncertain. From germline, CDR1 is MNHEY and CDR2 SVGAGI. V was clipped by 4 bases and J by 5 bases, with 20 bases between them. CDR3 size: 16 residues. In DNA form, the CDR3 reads TGTGCCAGCAGTTCTCCGGGCAACCCCCGGGGTACTGAAGCTTTCTTT. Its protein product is CASSSPGNPRGTEAFF.

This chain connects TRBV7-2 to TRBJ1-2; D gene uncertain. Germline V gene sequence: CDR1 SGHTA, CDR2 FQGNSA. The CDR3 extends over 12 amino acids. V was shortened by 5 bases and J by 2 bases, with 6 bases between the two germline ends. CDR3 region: CASSRSNYGYTF. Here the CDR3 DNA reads TGTGCCAGCAGCCGGTCGAACTATGGCTACACCTTC.

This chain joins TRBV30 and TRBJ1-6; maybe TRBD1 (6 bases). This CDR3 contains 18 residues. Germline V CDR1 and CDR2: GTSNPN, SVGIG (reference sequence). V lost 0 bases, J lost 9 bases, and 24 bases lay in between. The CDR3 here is CAWSVHGTKKAILSPLHF. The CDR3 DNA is TGTGCCTGGAGTGTACATGGGACAAAAAAGGCCATACTTTCACCCCTCCACTTT.

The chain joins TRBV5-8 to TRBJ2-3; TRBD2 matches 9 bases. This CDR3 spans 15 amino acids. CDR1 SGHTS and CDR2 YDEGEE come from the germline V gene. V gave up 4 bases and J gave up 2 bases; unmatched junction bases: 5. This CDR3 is CASSALAGVTDTQYF. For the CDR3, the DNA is TGTGCCAGCAGCGCGTTAGCGGGGGTCACAGATACGCAGTATTTT.

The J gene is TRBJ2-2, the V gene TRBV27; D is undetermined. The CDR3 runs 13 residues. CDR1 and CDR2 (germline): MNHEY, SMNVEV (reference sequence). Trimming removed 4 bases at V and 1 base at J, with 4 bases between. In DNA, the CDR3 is TGTGCCAGCAGTTCAGTGAACACCGGGGAGCTGTTTTTT. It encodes CASSSVNTGELFF.

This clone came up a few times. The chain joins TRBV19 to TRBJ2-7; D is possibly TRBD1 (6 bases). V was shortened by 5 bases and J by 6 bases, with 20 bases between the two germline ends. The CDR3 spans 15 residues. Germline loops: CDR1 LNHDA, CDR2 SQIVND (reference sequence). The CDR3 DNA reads TGTGCCAGTAGTGATCAGGGGCCACGCGGGTTCGAGCAGTACTTC. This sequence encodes CASSDQGPRGFEQYF.

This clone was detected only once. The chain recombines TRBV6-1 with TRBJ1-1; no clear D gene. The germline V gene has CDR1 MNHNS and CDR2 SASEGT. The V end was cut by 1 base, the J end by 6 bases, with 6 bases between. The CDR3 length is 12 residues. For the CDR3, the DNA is TGTGCCAGCAGTGAAGTTGGGGCTGAAGCTTTCTTT. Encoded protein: CASSEVGAEAFF.

CDR3 in DNA: TGTGCCAGCAGCTTAAGGCCCGCGGGTCGTTACGAGCAGTACTTC. This codes for CASSLRPAGRYEQYF. This chain joins TRBV13 and TRBJ2-7, with D possibly TRBD2 on 5 matching bases. The CDR3 loop spans 15 amino acids. The V gene's germline CDR1 is PRHDT and CDR2 FYEKMQ (reference sequence). Trimming removed 2 bases at V and 4 bases at J, with 15 bases between.

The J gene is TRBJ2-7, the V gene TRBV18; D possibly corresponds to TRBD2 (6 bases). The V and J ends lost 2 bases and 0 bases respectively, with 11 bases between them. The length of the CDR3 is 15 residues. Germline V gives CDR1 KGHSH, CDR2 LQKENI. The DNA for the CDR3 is TGTGCCAGCTCACCATCGTCGGGGGACTCCTACGAGCAGTACTTC. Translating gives CASSPSSGDSYEQYF.

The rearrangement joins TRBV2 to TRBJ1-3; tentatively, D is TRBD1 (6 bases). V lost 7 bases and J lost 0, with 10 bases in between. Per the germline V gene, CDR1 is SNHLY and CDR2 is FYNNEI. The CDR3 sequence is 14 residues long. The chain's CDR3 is CASTGDNSGNTIYF. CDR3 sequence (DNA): TGTGCCAGCACTGGGGACAACTCTGGAAACACCATATATTTT. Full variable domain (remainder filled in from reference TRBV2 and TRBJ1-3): EPEVTQTPSHQVTQMGQEVILRCVPISNHLYFYWYRQILGQKVEFLVSFYNNEISEKSEIFDDQFSVERPDGSNFTLKIRSTKLEDSAMYFCASTGDNSGNTIYFGEGSWLTVV.

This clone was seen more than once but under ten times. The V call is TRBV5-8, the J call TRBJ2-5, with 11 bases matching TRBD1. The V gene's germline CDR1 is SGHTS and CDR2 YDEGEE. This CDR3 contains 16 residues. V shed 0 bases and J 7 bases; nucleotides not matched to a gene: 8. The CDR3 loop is CASSLDGTGGQATQYF. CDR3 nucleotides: TGTGCCAGCAGCTTGGATGGGACAGGGGGTCAGGCGACCCAGTACTTC.

CDR3: CAWSVLGDTQYF. The CDR3 nucleotides read TGTGCCTGGAGTGTACTCGGAGATACGCAGTATTTT. The V gene is TRBV30, the J gene TRBJ2-3; D is undetermined. Germline-derived CDR1 and CDR2 are GTSNPN and SVGIG (reference sequence). V lost 0 bases and J 5 bases, leaving 6 bases between the germline ends. This CDR3 has 12 amino acids.

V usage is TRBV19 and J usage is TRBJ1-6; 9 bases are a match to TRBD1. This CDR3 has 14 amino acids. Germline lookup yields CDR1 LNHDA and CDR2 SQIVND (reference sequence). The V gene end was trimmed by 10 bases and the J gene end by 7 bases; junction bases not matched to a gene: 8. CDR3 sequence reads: CATRGGQGNSPLHF. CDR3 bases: TGTGCCACCCGAGGGGGACAGGGAAATTCACCCCTCCACTTT.

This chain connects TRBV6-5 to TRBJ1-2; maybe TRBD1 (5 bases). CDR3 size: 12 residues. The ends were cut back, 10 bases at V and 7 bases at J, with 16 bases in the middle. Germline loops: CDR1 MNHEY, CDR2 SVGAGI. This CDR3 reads CATSQGTFGYTF. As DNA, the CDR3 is TGTGCCACTAGTCAAGGGACTTTTGGCTACACCTTC.

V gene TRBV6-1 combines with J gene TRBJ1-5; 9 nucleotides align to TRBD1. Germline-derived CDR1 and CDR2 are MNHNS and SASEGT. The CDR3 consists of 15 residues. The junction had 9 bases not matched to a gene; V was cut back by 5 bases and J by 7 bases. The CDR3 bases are TGTGCCAGCAGTTCGACAGGGGGTTTTTTGCAGCCCCAGCATTTT. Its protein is CASSSTGGFLQPQHF.

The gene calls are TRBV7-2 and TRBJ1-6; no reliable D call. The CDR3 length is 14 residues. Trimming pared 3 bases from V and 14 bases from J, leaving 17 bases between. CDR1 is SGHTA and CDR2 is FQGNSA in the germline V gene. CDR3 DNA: TGTGCCAGCAGCTTTTTAGACCCGACAAGCGCCCTCCACTTT. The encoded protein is CASSFLDPTSALHF.

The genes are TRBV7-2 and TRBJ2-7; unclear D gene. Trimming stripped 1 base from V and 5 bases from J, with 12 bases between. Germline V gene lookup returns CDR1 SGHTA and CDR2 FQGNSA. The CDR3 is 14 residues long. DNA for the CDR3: TGTGCCAGCAGCTTAGTCGCCTCCGTCCACGAGCAGTACTTC. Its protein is CASSLVASVHEQYF.

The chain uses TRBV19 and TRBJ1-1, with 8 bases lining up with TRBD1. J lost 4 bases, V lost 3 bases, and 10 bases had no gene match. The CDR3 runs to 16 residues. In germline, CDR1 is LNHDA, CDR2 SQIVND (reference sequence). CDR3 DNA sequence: TGTGCCAGTAGTATGTTCAGGGGGCGCGGTAGCACTGAAGCTTTCTTT. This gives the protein CASSMFRGRGSTEAFF. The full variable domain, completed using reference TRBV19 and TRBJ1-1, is DGGITQSPKYLFRKEGQNVTLSCEQNLNHDAMYWYRQDPGQGLRLIYYSQIVNDFQKGDIAEGYSVSREKKESFPLTVTSAQKNPTAFYLCASSMFRGRGSTEAFFGQGTRLTVV.

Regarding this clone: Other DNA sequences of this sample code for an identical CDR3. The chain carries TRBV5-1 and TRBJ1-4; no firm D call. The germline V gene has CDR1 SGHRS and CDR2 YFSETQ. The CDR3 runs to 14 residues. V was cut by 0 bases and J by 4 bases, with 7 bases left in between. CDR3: CASSLGRGNEKLFF. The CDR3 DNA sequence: TGCGCCAGCAGCTTGGGACGGGGTAATGAAAAACTGTTTTTT. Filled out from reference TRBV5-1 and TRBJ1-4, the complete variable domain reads KAGVTQTPRYLIKTRGQQVTLSCSPISGHRSVSWYQQTPGQGLQFLFEYFSETQRNKGNFPGRFSGRQFSNSRSEMNVSTLELGDSALYLCASSLGRGNEKLFFGSGTQLSVL.

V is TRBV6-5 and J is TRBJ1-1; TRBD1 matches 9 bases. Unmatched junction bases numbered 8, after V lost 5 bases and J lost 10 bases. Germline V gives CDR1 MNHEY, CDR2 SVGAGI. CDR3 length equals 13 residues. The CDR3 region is CASSADRGRSAFF. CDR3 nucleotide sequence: TGTGCCAGCAGTGCGGACAGGGGAAGGTCAGCTTTCTTT.

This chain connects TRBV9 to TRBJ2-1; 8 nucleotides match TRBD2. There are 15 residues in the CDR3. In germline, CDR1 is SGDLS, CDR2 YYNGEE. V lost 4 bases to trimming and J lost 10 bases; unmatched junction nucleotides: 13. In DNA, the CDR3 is TGTGCCAGCAGCCCACCGGGACTAGTGAGCGAAGAGCAGTTCTTC. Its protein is CASSPPGLVSEEQFF.

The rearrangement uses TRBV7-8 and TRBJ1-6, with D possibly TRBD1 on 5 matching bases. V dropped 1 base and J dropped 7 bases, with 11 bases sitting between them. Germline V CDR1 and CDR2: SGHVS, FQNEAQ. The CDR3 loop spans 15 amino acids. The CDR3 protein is CASSLGQGRNSPLHF. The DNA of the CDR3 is TGTGCCAGCAGCTTAGGCCAGGGTCGGAATTCACCCCTCCACTTT.

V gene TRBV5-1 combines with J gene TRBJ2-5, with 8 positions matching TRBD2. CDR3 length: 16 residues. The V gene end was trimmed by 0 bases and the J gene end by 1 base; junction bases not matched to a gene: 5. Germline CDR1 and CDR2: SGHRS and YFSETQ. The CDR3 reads CASSLAAAGVQETQYF. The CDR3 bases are TGCGCCAGCAGCTTGGCCGCAGCGGGGGTCCAAGAGACCCAGTACTTC.

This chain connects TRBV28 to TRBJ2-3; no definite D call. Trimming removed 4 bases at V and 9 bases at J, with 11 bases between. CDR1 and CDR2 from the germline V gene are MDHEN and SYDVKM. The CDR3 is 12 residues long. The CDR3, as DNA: TGTGCCAGCAGTTCCTTCATGGAGACGCAGTATTTT. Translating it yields CASSSFMETQYF.

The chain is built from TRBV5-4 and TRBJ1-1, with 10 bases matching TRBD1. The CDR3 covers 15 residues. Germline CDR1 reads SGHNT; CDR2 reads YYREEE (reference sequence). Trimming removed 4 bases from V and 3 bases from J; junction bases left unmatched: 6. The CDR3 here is CASSTRTGGDTEAFF. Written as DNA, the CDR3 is TGTGCCAGCAGCACCAGGACAGGGGGGGACACTGAAGCTTTCTTT. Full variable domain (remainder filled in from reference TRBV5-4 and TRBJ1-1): ETGVTQSPTHLIKTRGQQVTLRCSSQSGHNTVSWYQQALGQGPQFIFQYYREEENGRGNFPPRFSGLQFPNYSSELNVNALELDDSALYLCASSTRTGGDTEAFFGQGTRLTVV.